The 13 T cell receptor beta chains in this list originate from one sample, sequenced in a study of T cells in Graves' hyperthyroidism and ophthalmopathy. Amplified TCR beta CDR3 regions came from RNA transcripts. A first-round RT-PCR of the TCR CDR3 used the HTBI primer set. Each CDR3 protein is one row after TCRdb ran MiXCR on the multiplex PCR reads. This sample carries almost 350,000 distinct CDR3 sequences, roughly 18% of them seen once, and the ten largest clones take roughly 15%. The sample comprised blood. These receptors came from a woman aged 40-49 years with Graves' ophthalmopathy.

The sample holds many counts of this clonotype. V gene TRBV7-2 combines with J gene TRBJ1-5, with a tentative D call TRBD1 (5 bases). V was clipped by 0 bases and J by 5 bases, with 14 bases between them. Germline loops: CDR1 SGHTA, CDR2 FQGNSA. This CDR3 is built from 16 residues. CDR3 DNA: TGTGCCAGCAGCTTAGCCCTGGGGGAGTATGATCAGCCCCAGCATTTT. Its translation is CASSLALGEYDQPQHF.

CDR3 loop: CASSYPSSQGEQYF. CDR3 DNA: TGTGCCAGCAGTTACCCTTCTTCACAGGGGGAGCAGTACTTC. V is TRBV6-5 and J is TRBJ2-7; 7 bases match TRBD1. V was clipped by 2 bases and J by 7 bases; unmatched bases: 8. Germline lookup yields CDR1 MNHEY and CDR2 SVGAGI. The CDR3 totals 14 residues.

V is TRBV7-9 and J is TRBJ1-6; 7 bases fit TRBD1. CDR3 length: 16 amino acids. Losses at the gene ends were 4 bases for V and 5 bases for J; bases not matched to a gene: 8. Germline V gene lookup returns CDR1 SEHNR and CDR2 FQNEAQ (reference sequence). The CDR3 here is CASSSAGQSNNSPLHF. The CDR3 nucleotides read TGTGCCAGCAGCTCTGCGGGACAGAGCAATAATTCACCCCTCCACTTT. The variable domain in full, completed from reference TRBV7-9 and TRBJ1-6, reads DTGVSQNPRHKITKRGQNVTFRCDPISEHNRLYWYRQTLGQGPEFLTYFQNEAQLEKSRLLSDRFSAERPKGSFSTLEIQRTEQGDSAMYLCASSSAGQSNNSPLHFGNGTRLTVT.

The V call is TRBV14, the J call TRBJ1-1; possibly TRBD1 for D (6 bases). Trimming removed 4 bases at V and 4 bases at J, with 19 bases between. Germline V gives CDR1 SGHDN, CDR2 FVKESK. The CDR3 spans 16 residues. The CDR3 loop reads CASSRQFPNRATEAFF. Written as DNA, the CDR3 is TGTGCCAGCAGCCGCCAATTCCCCAACAGGGCCACTGAAGCTTTCTTT.

This clonotype was recorded at least ten times. This chain uses TRBV12-5 with TRBJ2-2; D tentatively fits TRBD1 or TRBD2 (6 bases each). The germline V gene encodes CDR1 LGHNT and CDR2 FRNRAP. The ends were cut back, 6 bases at V and 6 bases at J, with 17 bases in the middle. This CDR3 region has 15 residues. The CDR3 nucleotides are TGTGCTAGTGGCCCCCTGGGGGGCGGCCCCGGGGAGCTGTTTTTT. This sequence encodes CASGPLGGGPGELFF.

On this clonotype itself: A read error may explain this, as a much larger clone is one base away. The V gene is TRBV20-1, the J gene TRBJ2-7; 11 bases map to TRBD2. The CDR3 length is 15 residues. V was pared by 5 bases and J by 4 bases, with 10 bases of the junction left unmatched. Germline CDR1 and CDR2: DFQATT and SNEGSKA (reference sequence). The CDR3 region has the DNA TGCAGTGCTGTCCTTAGCGGGGGGGACGATTACGAGCAGTACTTC. Its protein product is CSAVLSGGDDYEQYF.

The genes are TRBV6-1 and TRBJ1-1; a weak D match, TRBD1 (6 bases). Trimming removed 7 bases at V and 5 bases at J, with 20 bases between. CDR1 and CDR2 (germline): MNHNS, SASEGT. The CDR3 runs 15 residues. The CDR3 region has the DNA TGTGCCAGCAAGGACGTCGGGGGCGTTAGGACTGAAGCTTTCTTT. Encoded protein: CASKDVGGVRTEAFF.

This clonotype appeared many times. The V gene is TRBV12-3 or TRBV12-4, the J gene TRBJ2-2; TRBD2 matches 7 bases. The CDR3 loop spans 14 amino acids. Germline trimming cut 8 bases from V and 5 bases from J; bases unmatched to any gene: 8. CDR3 residues: CASRREGQTGELFF. The DNA for the CDR3 is TGTGCCAGCCGAAGGGAGGGCCAGACCGGGGAGCTGTTTTTT.

This clonotype has ten or more counts. The J gene is TRBJ1-1, the V gene TRBV6-1; 12 nucleotides agree with TRBD1. The CDR3 runs to 16 residues. CDR1 MNHNS and CDR2 SASEGT come from the germline V gene. Trimming removed 6 bases from V and 4 bases from J; junction bases left unmatched: 9. The chain's CDR3 is CASSFGTGGLLTEAFF. The CDR3 nucleotides read TGTGCCAGCAGCTTTGGGACAGGGGGCTTACTCACTGAAGCTTTCTTT.

This clonotype was seen ten or more times. The junction differs from germline at one of its ends, possibly a read error. This sequence joins TRBV12-3 or TRBV12-4 and TRBJ2-5; 13 positions match TRBD2. The CDR3 runs to 15 residues. For the CDR3, the DNA is TGTGCCAGCAGGAGGACTAGCGGGAGCGTAGAGGCCCAGTACTTC. It is translated as CASRRTSGSVEAQYF.

This clonotype showed up many times. The CDR3 loop reads CASSVRLGASYEQYF. The CDR3 coding sequence is TGCGCCAGCAGCGTGAGACTTGGGGCATCCTACGAGCAGTACTTC. V is TRBV5-1 and J is TRBJ2-7; possibly TRBD1 for D (5 bases). Germline assignment: CDR1 SGHRS and CDR2 YFSETQ. This CDR3 contains 15 residues. The ends were cut back, 4 bases at V and 1 base at J, with 15 bases in the middle.

The V call is TRBV7-8, the J call TRBJ1-2; 10 bases match TRBD1. CDR1 is SGHVS and CDR2 is FQNEAQ in the germline V gene. The CDR3 is 15 residues long. J was trimmed by 6 bases and V by 1 base; bases with no gene match: 5. In nucleotides, the CDR3 is TGTGCCAGCAGCTTAGTCAGCGGGACAGGGGATGGCTACACCTTC. Protein product: CASSLVSGTGDGYTF.

This clonotype was observed many times. V is TRBV11-2 and J is TRBJ2-5; 7 bases agree with TRBD1. The CDR3 consists of 17 residues. CDR1 is SGHAT, CDR2 FQNNGV, per germline. The V and J ends lost 0 bases and 5 bases, in that order; junction bases with no gene match: 12. The DNA of the CDR3 is TGTGCCAGCAGCTTAGATCGGTCCCGACAGGGTCGTGAGACCCAGTACTTC. Translating gives CASSLDRSRQGRETQYF.